Below, 13 T cell receptor beta chains from the same sample are listed, as sequenced in a study of long-term antiretroviral therapy in people with HIV. Survey-level immunoSEQ v3.0 assays were run. The protocol was immunoSEQ multiplex PCR, while the TCRdb copy is restricted to in-frame clones and leaves out a portion. The sample yields 35,000 or so clones, about 94% seen once. Here the sequenced sample was unsorted PBMCs, taken 4.1 years after starting antiretroviral therapy. All receptors come from a woman aged 50 to 65 with HIV.

The rearrangement links TRBV4-1 to TRBJ2-7; TRBD1 matches 9 bases. The length of the CDR3 is 17 residues. J lost 4 bases, V lost 1 base, and 11 bases had no gene match. Germline V gene data show CDR1 as MGHRA and CDR2 as YSYEKL. The CDR3 sequence: CASSQGVPGQGGYEQYF. The CDR3 nucleotides read TGCGCCAGCAGCCAAGGAGTACCGGGACAGGGAGGGTACGAGCAGTACTTC.

Written as DNA, the CDR3 is TGTGCCAGCAGCTTAGAGGGGGGGCCTAATCAGCCCCAGCATTTT. Translation gives CASSLEGGPNQPQHF. This chain connects TRBV7-2 to TRBJ1-5, with D possibly TRBD1 on 6 matching bases. The CDR3 is 15 amino acids. The germline gives CDR1 SGHTA, CDR2 FQGNSA. Trimming cost V 1 base and J 4 bases, with 11 bases left between them. Together with reference TRBV7-2 and TRBJ1-5, the CDR3 gives the full variable domain: GAGVSQSPSNKVTEKGKDVELRCDPISGHTALYWYRQSLGQGLEFLIYFQGNSAPDKSGLPSDRFSAERTGGSVSTLTIQRTQQEDSAVYLCASSLEGGPNQPQHFGDGTRLSIL.

V and J are TRBV10-3 and TRBJ2-5; D is possibly TRBD2 (6 bases). Germline V gene sequence: CDR1 ENHRY, CDR2 SYGVKD. This CDR3 region has 15 residues. Trimming took off 2 bases at V and 2 bases at J, with 12 bases between the two ends. CDR3 in amino acids: CAISEGSGLQETQYF. The DNA of the CDR3 is TGTGCCATCAGTGAGGGTAGCGGCTTACAAGAGACCCAGTACTTC.

V is TRBV9 and J is TRBJ2-2, with 8 bases aligning to TRBD2. J gave up 0 bases and V 0 bases, and 7 bases lay outside the gene matches. Germline V gives CDR1 SGDLS, CDR2 YYNGEE. The CDR3 is 18 amino acids. The CDR3 DNA follows: TGTGCCAGCAGCGTAGTATCCCTCGGGGGGGCGAACACCGGGGAGCTGTTTTTT. Protein sequence: CASSVVSLGGANTGELFF. The full variable domain, in which reference TRBV9 and TRBJ2-2 provide the parts outside the CDR3, is DSGVTQTPKHLITATGQRVTLRCSPRSGDLSVYWYQQSLDQGLQFLIQYYNGEERAKGNILERFSAQQFPDLHSELNLSSLELGDSALYFCASSVVSLGGANTGELFFGEGSRLTVL.

J is TRBJ1-5 and V is TRBV30; 7 nucleotides agree with TRBD1. J gave up 3 bases and V 0 bases, and 5 bases lay outside the gene matches. Looked up from germline, CDR1 is GTSNPN and CDR2 is SVGIG (reference sequence). The CDR3 consists of 15 residues. Written as DNA, the CDR3 is TGTGCCTGGAGTGTACGGGACAGAGTCAATCAGCCCCAGCATTTT. It translates to CAWSVRDRVNQPQHF. Complete variable domain (other parts from reference TRBV30 and TRBJ1-5): SQTIHQWPATLVQPVGSPLSLECTVEGTSNPNLYWYRQAAGRGLQLLFYSVGIGQISSEVPQNLSASRPQDRQFILSSKKLLLSDSGFYLCAWSVRDRVNQPQHFGDGTRLSIL.

The chain recombines TRBV6-6 with TRBJ1-4; D unclear. V shed 3 bases and J shed 2 bases, with 7 bases lying between them. The CDR3 is 14 residues long. CDR1 is MNHNY, CDR2 SVGAGI, per germline (reference sequence). This chain's CDR3 is CASSYTTTNEKLFF. The DNA of the CDR3 is TGTGCCAGCAGTTATACGACGACTAATGAAAAACTGTTTTTT.

The chain is built from TRBV6-1 and TRBJ2-5; 9 nucleotides align to TRBD2. The CDR3 sequence is 15 residues long. The germline CDR1 and CDR2 sequences are MNHNS and SASEGT. V was pared by 2 bases and J by 6 bases, with 7 bases of the junction left unmatched. CDR3 region: CASSERAGGPQTQYF. CDR3 in DNA: TGTGCCAGCAGTGAAAGGGCGGGGGGGCCTCAGACCCAGTACTTC.

There are a few counts of this clone. The chain employs TRBV4-2 and TRBJ2-3; 8 nucleotides align to TRBD2. The CDR3 loop spans 16 amino acids. The J segment lost 2 bases and the V segment lost 0 bases, leaving 4 bases of the junction unmatched. Germline V gene data show CDR1 as LGHNA and CDR2 as YNFKEQ. In DNA form, the CDR3 reads TGTGCCAGCAGCCAAGAGAACGGGGGGGTCACAGATACGCAGTATTTT. This translates into CASSQENGGVTDTQYF.

The chain carries TRBV5-1 and TRBJ2-5, with D maybe TRBD2 (6 bases). This CDR3 has 15 residues. Germline V lookup: CDR1 SGHRS, CDR2 YFSETQ. V was trimmed by 4 bases and J by 3 bases, leaving 16 bases between them. The CDR3 DNA is TGCGCCAGCAGCGCGACCGGGACTGAGGAAGAGACCCAGTACTTC. It yields the protein CASSATGTEEETQYF.

The chain couples TRBV7-9 to TRBJ1-6; 9 bases line up with TRBD1. The CDR3 length is 15 residues. Trimming cost V 3 bases and J 7 bases; bases outside gene matches: 4. CDR1 is SEHNR, CDR2 FQNEAQ, per germline (reference sequence). Here the CDR3 reads CASSFQQGANSPLHF. In nucleotides, the CDR3 is TGTGCCAGCAGCTTTCAACAGGGGGCCAATTCACCCCTCCACTTT.

The chain couples TRBV5-8 to TRBJ2-7, with D unclear. CDR1 is SGHTS and CDR2 is YDEGEE in the germline V gene. The ends were cut back, 0 bases at V and 6 bases at J, with 13 bases in the middle. CDR3 length: 14 amino acids. This CDR3 is CASSLGRSAGEQYF. As DNA, the CDR3 is TGTGCCAGCAGCTTGGGGCGGTCCGCCGGCGAGCAGTACTTC. The variable domain in full, completed from reference TRBV5-8 and TRBJ2-7, reads EAGVTQSPTHLIKTRGQQATLRCSPISGHTSVYWYQQALGLGLQFLLWYDEGEERNRGNFPPRFSGRQFPNYSSELNVNALELEDSALYLCASSLGRSAGEQYFGPGTRLTVT.

The chain employs TRBV5-6 and TRBJ2-7, with 11 bases lining up with TRBD1. The CDR3 contains 18 residues. V gave up 1 base and J gave up 2 bases; unmatched junction bases: 11. Germline V gene lookup returns CDR1 SGHDT and CDR2 YYEEEE. For the CDR3, the DNA is TGTGCCAGCAGCTTGTATACCGGGACAGGGGGTGTAGCCTACGAGCAGTACTTC. Its protein is CASSLYTGTGGVAYEQYF.

This chain joins TRBV6-4 and TRBJ2-1; 7 bases line up with TRBD2. J was trimmed by 1 base and V by 10 bases; bases with no gene match: 7. Germline V gives CDR1 MRHNA, CDR2 SNTAGT. The CDR3 is 14 residues long. The CDR3 spells CATGRAGSYNEQFF. CDR3 sequence (DNA): TGTGCCACCGGTAGAGCGGGATCCTACAATGAGCAGTTCTTC.